Following are 29 T cell receptor beta chains from one sample sequenced in a study of cytomegalovirus exposure and HLA in healthy donors. Primers: 60 Vbeta forward and 13 Jbeta reverse. TCRdb's copy holds only in-frame clones and misses some; the assay was immunoSEQ multiplex PCR. Of approximately 100,000 clones listed, about 75% are singletons. The sample consisted of PBMCs. The receptor source for this set is a woman younger than 35 in good health and CMV-seropositive.

This clone was seen a handful of times. V is TRBV4-1 and J is TRBJ2-1; 8 nucleotides match TRBD2. There are 18 residues in the CDR3. Germline V lookup: CDR1 MGHRA, CDR2 YSYEKL. The junction had 8 bases not matched to a gene; V was cut back by 1 base and J by 0 bases. As DNA, the CDR3 is TGCGCCAGCAGCCAAGGGTCTCAGCGGGGGAGCTCCTACAATGAGCAGTTCTTC. Translated, it gives CASSQGSQRGSSYNEQFF.

The chain links TRBV28 to TRBJ1-2, with D tentatively TRBD1 (6 bases). This CDR3 region has 15 residues. The germline V and J ends were trimmed by 3 bases and 1 base, with 12 bases remaining between them. Germline V gives CDR1 MDHEN, CDR2 SYDVKM. CDR3 DNA: TGTGCCAGCAGTTTTTATTCAGGGGTTAACTATGGCTACACCTTC. Residues: CASSFYSGVNYGYTF.

This clone was observed a few times. This chain links TRBV9 with TRBJ2-1; TRBD2 matches at 7 bases. The CDR3 is 16 residues long. V lost 1 base, J lost 9 bases, and 13 bases stayed unmatched. Germline assignment: CDR1 SGDLS and CDR2 YYNGEE. The DNA for the CDR3 is TGTGCCAGCAGCGTATCTTCCCAGCGGGATTATGTTGAGCAGTTCTTC. This sequence encodes CASSVSSQRDYVEQFF. Combining the CDR3 with reference TRBV9 and TRBJ2-1 gives the whole variable domain DSGVTQTPKHLITATGQRVTLRCSPRSGDLSVYWYQQSLDQGLQFLIQYYNGEERAKGNILERFSAQQFPDLHSELNLSSLELGDSALYFCASSVSSQRDYVEQFFGPGTRLTVL.

In this sample, this clone turned up once. The rearrangement joins TRBV6-6 to TRBJ2-1; 8 bases agree with TRBD2. With V trimmed by 6 bases and J by 6 bases, 7 bases remained unmatched. The CDR3 is 14 amino acids. CDR1 and CDR2 (germline): MNHNY, SVGAGI (reference sequence). The CDR3 nucleotides read TGTGCCAGCAGGACCGGGACTAGGGCCAATGAGCAGTTCTTC. It specifies CASRTGTRANEQFF.

The chain uses TRBV7-9 and TRBJ2-5, with D perhaps TRBD2 (5 bases). Germline V lookup: CDR1 SEHNR, CDR2 FQNEAQ (reference sequence). The V and J ends lost 4 bases and 4 bases respectively, with 7 bases between them. CDR3 length equals 12 residues. The CDR3 nucleotides read TGTGCCAGCAGCTCTGGAGGAGAGACCCAGTACTTC. Its protein product is CASSSGGETQYF. The full variable domain, in which reference TRBV7-9 and TRBJ2-5 provide the parts outside the CDR3, is DTGVSQNPRHKITKRGQNVTFRCDPISEHNRLYWYRQTLGQGPEFLTYFQNEAQLEKSRLLSDRFSAERPKGSFSTLEIQRTEQGDSAMYLCASSSGGETQYFGPGTRLLVL.

As concerns this clone: The junction does not match germline at one end; this may be a read error. Other DNA sequences in the sample encode the same CDR3. The chain couples TRBV5-6 to TRBJ2-7; D is unclear. This CDR3 has 13 amino acids. Per germline, CDR1 SGHDT and CDR2 YYEEEE. The CDR3 DNA follows: TGTGCCAGTAGCTGGGTCAGCGCCTACGAGCAGTACTTC. It yields the protein CASSWVSAYEQYF.

The V gene is TRBV25-1, the J gene TRBJ2-1; D may be TRBD1 (8 bases). CDR1 and CDR2 (germline): MGHDK, SYGVNS. CDR3 size: 15 residues. V was pared by 6 bases and J by 6 bases, with 18 bases between. CDR3 nucleotides: TGTGCCAGCAGCCGCCGACACAGGGGGGGCAATGAGCAGTTCTTC. Translation gives CASSRRHRGGNEQFF. Full variable domain (remainder filled in from reference TRBV25-1 and TRBJ2-1): EADIYQTPRYLVIGTGKKITLECSQTMGHDKMYWYQQDPGMELHLIHYSYGVNSTEKGDLSSESTVSRIRTEHFPLTLESARPSHTSQYLCASSRRHRGGNEQFFGPGTRLTVL.

This clone was observed once. At one boundary the junction diverges from the germline segment, which might be a read error. The J gene is TRBJ2-1, the V gene TRBV28, with 7 bases matching TRBD2. CDR1 and CDR2 from the germline V gene are MDHEN and SYDVKM. The CDR3 totals 16 residues. The CDR3 coding sequence is TGTGCCACCAGTTTTACTAGCGTGTACTCCTACAATGAGCAGTTCTTC. It translates to CATSFTSVYSYNEQFF.

The J gene is TRBJ2-5, the V gene TRBV30; 8 bases align to TRBD2. The CDR3 contains 16 residues. V shed 1 base, J shed 5 bases, and the junction held 12 bases outside the gene matches. The V gene's germline CDR1 is GTSNPN and CDR2 SVGIG (reference sequence). CDR3 nucleotide sequence: TGTGCCTGGAGTGAAGGGCTAGCGGGTGGGGGGGAGACCCAGTACTTC. This encodes CAWSEGLAGGGETQYF.

The chain has TRBV10-3 and TRBJ2-3, with 8 bases that match TRBD1. With 7 bases clipped from V and 0 bases from J, the junction kept 3 bases outside the gene matches. This CDR3 region has 14 residues. Germline lookup yields CDR1 ENHRY and CDR2 SYGVKD. CDR3 bases: TGTGCCATCAATGGACAGGGCAGCACAGATACGCAGTATTTT. Its translation is CAINGQGSTDTQYF.

The chain uses TRBV19 and TRBJ2-5; 11 bases are shared with TRBD2. The CDR3 loop spans 14 amino acids. The germline V gene has CDR1 LNHDA and CDR2 SQIVND (reference sequence). With 3 bases clipped from V and 3 bases from J, the junction kept 0 bases outside the gene matches. The CDR3: CASSMTSGEETQYF. DNA of the CDR3: TGTGCCAGTAGTATGACTAGCGGGGAAGAGACCCAGTACTTC.

This chain connects TRBV27 to TRBJ2-7, with 9 bases aligning to TRBD1. V was pared by 8 bases and J by 1 base, with 3 bases of the junction left unmatched. The CDR3 has 13 amino acids. Germline CDR1 is MNHEY and CDR2 is SMNVEV (reference sequence). The DNA of the CDR3 is TGTGCCAGCGGGACAGGGAATTCCTACGAGCAGTACTTC. This translates into CASGTGNSYEQYF.

The chain employs TRBV6-6 and TRBJ2-1, with TRBD1 identical over 9 bases. The junction had 5 bases not matched to a gene; V was cut back by 2 bases and J by 6 bases. CDR3 length equals 15 residues. Per the germline V gene, CDR1 is MNHNY and CDR2 is SVGAGI (reference sequence). CDR3 region: CASSYPGTGSNEQFF. The CDR3 bases are TGTGCCAGCAGTTACCCCGGGACAGGGAGCAATGAGCAGTTCTTC.

This clone was seen more than once but under ten times. The gene calls are TRBV9 and TRBJ2-2; 9 bases are shared with TRBD2. Germline-derived CDR1 and CDR2 are SGDLS and YYNGEE. The CDR3 totals 16 residues. V was pared by 3 bases and J by 4 bases, with 7 bases of the junction left unmatched. CDR3: CASSALSGSGTGELFF. In DNA form, the CDR3 reads TGTGCCAGCAGCGCCCTTAGCGGGAGTGGCACCGGGGAGCTGTTTTTT.

V is TRBV12-2 and J is TRBJ2-7; TRBD2, as called in the table, went unchecked against the DNA. TRBV12-2 is a pseudogene. The CDR3 totals 14 residues. The CDR3 nucleotides read TGTGCAAGTCTCACGCGCGGGACTAGCGGCGAGCAGTACTTC. It is translated as CASLTRGTSGEQYF.

The chain recombines TRBV7-3 with TRBJ2-1; 9 nucleotides match TRBD2. Germline V CDR1 and CDR2: SGHTA, FQGTGA. The J segment lost 10 bases and the V segment lost 2 bases, leaving 9 bases of the junction unmatched. This CDR3 comprises 15 residues. The CDR3 reads CASSLGLALMQEQFF. The CDR3 DNA is TGTGCCAGCAGCTTAGGACTAGCGCTTATGCAAGAGCAGTTCTTC.

As to this clone: The junction and the germline gene differ at one end; a read error may be behind it. The V gene is TRBV7-7, the J gene TRBJ2-5; the D gene is possibly TRBD2 (6 bases). CDR3 length: 15 residues. CDR1 and CDR2 (germline): SSHAT, FNYEAQ (reference sequence). The CDR3 nucleotides read TGTGCTAGCAGCTTAGGGCGGGGAGCAGGTGAGACCCAGTACTTC. Its protein is CASSLGRGAGETQYF.

This clone was found a few times. The chain joins TRBV5-1 to TRBJ2-7; TRBD1 aligns across 8 bases. The CDR3 has 15 residues. Germline V lookup: CDR1 SGHRS, CDR2 YFSETQ. Trimming took 0 bases from V and 6 from J; bases not matched to a gene: 8. CDR3 amino acids: CASSLGAQGAGEQYF. CDR3 coding DNA: TGCGCCAGCAGCTTGGGAGCGCAGGGGGCAGGCGAGCAGTACTTC.

In its sample, this clone was seen once. This chain links TRBV4-3 with TRBJ1-2; D is unclear. Trimming removed 3 bases at V and 4 bases at J, with 15 bases between. CDR3 length: 15 residues. Per the germline V gene, CDR1 is LGHNA and CDR2 is YSLEER. Here the CDR3 reads CASSQTLWSGYGYTF. Here the CDR3 DNA reads TGCGCCAGCAGCCAGACGCTTTGGAGTGGCTATGGCTACACCTTC.

The rearrangement links TRBV9 to TRBJ2-7, with 7 bases that match TRBD1. V shed 4 bases, J shed 3 bases, and the junction held 10 bases outside the gene matches. CDR3 size: 15 residues. Per germline, CDR1 SGDLS and CDR2 YYNGEE. DNA for the CDR3: TGTGCCAGCAGCTCTGGGGACAGTCGAAGCTACGAGCAGTACTTC. It is translated as CASSSGDSRSYEQYF.

This clone has just one count. The chain recombines TRBV5-6 with TRBJ1-1; tentatively, D is TRBD1 (5 bases). CDR1 SGHDT and CDR2 YYEEEE come from the germline V gene. V lost 0 bases and J 1 base, leaving 7 bases between the germline ends. CDR3 length equals 14 residues. DNA for the CDR3: TGTGCCAGCAGCTTGGGACAGTGGAACACTGAAGCTTTCTTT. It encodes CASSLGQWNTEAFF.

The chain employs TRBV11-2 and TRBJ1-4; the D gene is possibly TRBD1 (5 bases). There are 13 residues in the CDR3. CDR1 is SGHAT, CDR2 FQNNGV, per germline. Trimming removed 2 bases from V and 8 bases from J, with 9 bases in between. CDR3 in DNA: TGTGCCAGCAGCTTATGGGGCAGGGAAAAACTGTTTTTT. It encodes CASSLWGREKLFF.

The rearrangement links TRBV30 to TRBJ2-2; D remains ambiguous. V was shortened by 0 bases and J by 3 bases, with 5 bases between the two germline ends. The CDR3 is 13 amino acids. Per germline, CDR1 GTSNPN and CDR2 SVGIG (reference sequence). For the CDR3, the DNA is TGTGCCTGGAGTGTACTGGACACCGGGGAGCTGTTTTTT. As protein: CAWSVLDTGELFF.

V gene TRBV29-1 combines with J gene TRBJ2-4; weak D call: TRBD1 (5 bases). The V and J ends lost 0 bases and 4 bases respectively, with 10 bases between them. This CDR3 spans 14 amino acids. The germline gives CDR1 SQVTM, CDR2 ANQGSEA. The DNA of the CDR3 is TGCAGCGTTGAAGATCGCGCAGGGAAAAACATTCAGTACTTC. It is translated as CSVEDRAGKNIQYF.

The gene calls are TRBV12-5 and TRBJ2-7, with 7 bases lining up with TRBD1. This CDR3 region has 18 residues. Germline trimming cut 0 bases from V and 5 bases from J; bases unmatched to any gene: 16. In germline, CDR1 is LGHNT, CDR2 FRNRAP. DNA for the CDR3: TGTGCTAGTGGTTTGGTACCAACTATTCGGACAGGACCACACGAGCAGTACTTC. Its protein product is CASGLVPTIRTGPHEQYF.

This chain links TRBV5-1 with TRBJ2-1, with 8 nucleotides matching TRBD2. The CDR3 contains 15 residues. Looked up from germline, CDR1 is SGHRS and CDR2 is YFSETQ. Trimming cost V 3 bases and J 0 bases; bases outside gene matches: 2. The CDR3 sequence: CASSSGTSSYNEQFF. The CDR3 bases are TGCGCCAGCAGCTCGGGGACTAGCTCCTACAATGAGCAGTTCTTC.

The rearrangement joins TRBV13 to TRBJ2-7; 11 bases fit TRBD2. V was pared by 1 base and J by 4 bases, with 3 bases of the junction left unmatched. From germline, CDR1 is PRHDT and CDR2 FYEKMQ (reference sequence). The CDR3 has 15 residues. The CDR3: CASSLELAGVYEQYF. CDR3 nucleotide sequence: TGTGCCAGCAGCTTAGAACTAGCGGGAGTTTACGAGCAGTACTTC.

V gene TRBV19 combines with J gene TRBJ1-2; TRBD1 is a possible D gene (6 bases). Germline CDR1 reads LNHDA; CDR2 reads SQIVND (reference sequence). CDR3 length: 13 residues. V lost 3 bases, J lost 8 bases, and 13 bases lay in between. CDR3 sequence (DNA): TGTGCCAGTAGTATCGGGACAACCGGGGGCTACACCTTC. Encoded protein: CASSIGTTGGYTF. Full variable domain (rest looked up from reference TRBV19 and TRBJ1-2): DGGITQSPKYLFRKEGQNVTLSCEQNLNHDAMYWYRQDPGQGLRLIYYSQIVNDFQKGDIAEGYSVSREKKESFPLTVTSAQKNPTAFYLCASSIGTTGGYTFGSGTRLTVV.

This sequence joins TRBV27 and TRBJ2-7, with 9 bases matching TRBD2. Looked up from germline, CDR1 is MNHEY and CDR2 is SMNVEV (reference sequence). The V and J ends lost 3 bases and 0 bases, in that order; junction bases with no gene match: 15. This CDR3 is 19 amino acids long. The CDR3 reads CASSFKSSSGDHHSYEQYF. Here the CDR3 DNA reads TGTGCCAGCAGTTTTAAGAGCTCTAGCGGGGACCACCACTCCTACGAGCAGTACTTC.